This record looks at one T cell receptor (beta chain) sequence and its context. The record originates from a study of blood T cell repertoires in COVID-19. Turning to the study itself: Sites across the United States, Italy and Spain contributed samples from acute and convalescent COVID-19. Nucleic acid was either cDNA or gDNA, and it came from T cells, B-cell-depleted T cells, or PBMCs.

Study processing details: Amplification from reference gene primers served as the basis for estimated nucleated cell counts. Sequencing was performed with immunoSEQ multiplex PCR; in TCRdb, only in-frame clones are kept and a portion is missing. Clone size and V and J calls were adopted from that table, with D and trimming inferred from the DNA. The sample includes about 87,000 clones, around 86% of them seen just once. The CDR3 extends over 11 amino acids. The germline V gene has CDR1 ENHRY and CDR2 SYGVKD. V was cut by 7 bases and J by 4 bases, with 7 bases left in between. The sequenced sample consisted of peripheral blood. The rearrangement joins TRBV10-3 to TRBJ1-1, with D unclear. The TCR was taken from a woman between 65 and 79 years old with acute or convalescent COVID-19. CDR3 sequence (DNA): TGTGCCATCAAAGTGAGCACTGAAGCTTTCTTT. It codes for CAIKVSTEAFF.